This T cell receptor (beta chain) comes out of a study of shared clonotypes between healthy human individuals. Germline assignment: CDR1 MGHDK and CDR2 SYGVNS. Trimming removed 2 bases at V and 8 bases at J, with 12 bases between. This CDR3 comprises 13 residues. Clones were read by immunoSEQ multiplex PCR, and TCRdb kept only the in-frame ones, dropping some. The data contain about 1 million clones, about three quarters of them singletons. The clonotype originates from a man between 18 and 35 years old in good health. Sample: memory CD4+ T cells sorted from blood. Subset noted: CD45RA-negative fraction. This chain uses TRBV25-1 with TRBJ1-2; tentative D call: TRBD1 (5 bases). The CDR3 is CASSETAGSGYTF. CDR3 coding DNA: TGTGCCAGCAGTGAAACAGCAGGGTCGGGCTACACCTTC.